Given below is one TCR beta chain in context. The antigen it binds to is not known. No much larger clone exists at a distance of one base, and base qualities are not known. This sample was included in a study of a mutant IDH1 vaccine in newly diagnosed glioma listed by TCRdb under 2021. Turning to the overall study: Patients received eight vaccinations in weeks 1, 3, 5, 7, 11, 15, 19 and 23, corresponding to visits V03 through V10. Prior to enrollment, standard therapy consisting of radiotherapy alone, temozolomide alone, or radiochemotherapy with temozolomide had been administered to patients, with the combination being received by most patients. Vaccination began 4-6 weeks after radiotherapy alone, or alongside temozolomide cycles in the chemotherapy-containing groups. Peripheral blood was drawn at six visits: V03 (baseline), V05, V07, V10, V12 and V13. Longitudinal TCRB deep sequencing was performed for 25 to 30 treated patients wherever samples were available for exploratory analyses. Of the 32 patients who were treated, about 62% were male and roughly 40% were female, and the mean age was roughly 40 years.

Library construction relied on the immunoSEQ multiplex PCR assay. The hsTCRB Kit was used according to the manufacturer's protocol to amplify rearranged TCR beta chain sequences. Sequencing of TCRB libraries was carried out on an Illumina MiSeq. As for the original processing: The proprietary platform of the kit vendor was used for demultiplexing, trimming and gene mapping. Sourced from immuneACCESS, this table was stored by TCRdb with only in-frame sequences that have V and J called. A share of the clones is absent; for the studies checked, an unresolved V gene accounts for under half, and the remainder has no known explanation. D and trimming were read from the DNA, whereas the V and J calls and clone size are those reported in that table. Within this sample are 25,000 to 35,000 clones, with roughly 90% of them counted one time only. Jointly, the top ten make up under 25% of the sample. Broader findings and caveats from the paper: No apparent relationship was observed between pseudoprogression and alterations in the top peripheral T cell clonotypes detected by TCRB sequencing. Selection of PBMC samples for TCRB deep sequencing was based on availability. The authors noted that analyses of patient blood samples could not be reproduced because of sample limitations. Immune responses induced by the vaccine were seen in 90% to 95% of patients across multiple MHC alleles.

The time point tag for this specimen amounts to: week 11, during vaccination. A 20-mer mutant IDH1 peptide at 300 micrograms in Montanide made up each vaccine dose, which was injected subcutaneously together with topical imiquimod. Donors had newly diagnosed WHO grade 3 or 4 IDH1-mutant astrocytomas with loss of nuclear ATRX. The samples were drawn from NOA16, a multicentre, single-arm, open-label phase I trial in Germany that tested a mutant IDH1 peptide vaccine in humans for the first time. The DNeasy Blood and Tissue Kit was used to extract genomic DNA from EDTA blood for TCRB sequencing. The CDR3, cysteine through phenylalanine, is 12 amino acids long. Solely the CDR3 DNA is kept, with 36 bases framed from the first base. The germline ends are 8 bases apart after V is trimmed by 1 base and J by 6 bases. The germline V gene gives CDR1 as SGHTS and CDR2 as YDEGEE.

The specimen comprised PBMCs, sampled from a glioma patient whose treatment included an IDH1 peptide vaccine. This TCR came from a man aged 18 to 35 with glioma. The chain employs TRBV5-8 and TRBJ2-7; the D segment may tentatively be TRBD1 or TRBD2, each giving 5 matched bases. The sequence in DNA is TGTGCCAGCAGCTTGCGGGGCCTCGAGCAGTACTTC. The resulting protein is CASSLRGLEQYF.